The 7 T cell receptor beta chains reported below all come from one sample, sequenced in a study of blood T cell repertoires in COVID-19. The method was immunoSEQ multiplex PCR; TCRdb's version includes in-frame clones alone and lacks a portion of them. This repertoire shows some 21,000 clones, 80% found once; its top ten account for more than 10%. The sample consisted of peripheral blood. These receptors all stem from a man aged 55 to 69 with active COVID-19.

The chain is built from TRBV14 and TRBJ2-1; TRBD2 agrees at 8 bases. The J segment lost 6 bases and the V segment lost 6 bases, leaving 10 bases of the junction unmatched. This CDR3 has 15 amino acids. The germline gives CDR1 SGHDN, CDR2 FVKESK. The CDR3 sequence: CASRLSGGYGNEQFF. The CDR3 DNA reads TGTGCCAGCAGATTAAGCGGGGGCTATGGCAATGAGCAGTTCTTC.

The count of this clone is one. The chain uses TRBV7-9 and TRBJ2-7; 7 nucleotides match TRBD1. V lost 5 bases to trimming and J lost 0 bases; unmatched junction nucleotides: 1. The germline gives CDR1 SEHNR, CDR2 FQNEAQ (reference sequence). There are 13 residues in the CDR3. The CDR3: CASSGDSSYEQYF. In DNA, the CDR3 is TGTGCCAGCAGCGGGGACAGCTCCTACGAGCAGTACTTC.

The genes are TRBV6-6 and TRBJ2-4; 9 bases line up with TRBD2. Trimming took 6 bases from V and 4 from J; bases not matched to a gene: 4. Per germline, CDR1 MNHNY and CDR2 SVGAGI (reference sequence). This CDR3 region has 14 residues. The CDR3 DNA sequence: TGTGCCAGCAGCCGACTAGCGGAGAAAAACATTCAGTACTTC. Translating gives CASSRLAEKNIQYF.

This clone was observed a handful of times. This CDR3 reads CASSSVGTHRATDTQYF. The CDR3 bases are TGTGCCAGCAGCTCGGTGGGGACTCATCGGGCCACAGATACGCAGTATTTT. This chain uses TRBV7-9 with TRBJ2-3, with D maybe TRBD2 (6 bases). This CDR3 is 17 amino acids long. V lost 4 bases to trimming and J lost 2 bases, with 19 bases between them. CDR1 is SEHNR, CDR2 FQNEAQ, per germline (reference sequence).

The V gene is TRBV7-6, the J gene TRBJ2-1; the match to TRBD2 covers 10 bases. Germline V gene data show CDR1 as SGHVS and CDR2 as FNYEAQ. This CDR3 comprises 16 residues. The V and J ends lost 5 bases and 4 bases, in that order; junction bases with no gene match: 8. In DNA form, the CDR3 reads TGTGCCAGCAGCCCACTAGCGGGGACCCCATACAATGAGCAGTTCTTC. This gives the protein CASSPLAGTPYNEQFF.

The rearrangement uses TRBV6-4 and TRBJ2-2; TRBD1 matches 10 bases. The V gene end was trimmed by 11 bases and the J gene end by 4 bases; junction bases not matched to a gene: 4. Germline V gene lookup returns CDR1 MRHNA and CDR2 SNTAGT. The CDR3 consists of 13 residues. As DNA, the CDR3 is TGTGCCGCGGGACAGGGGTCCACCGGGGAGCTGTTTTTT. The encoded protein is CAAGQGSTGELFF.

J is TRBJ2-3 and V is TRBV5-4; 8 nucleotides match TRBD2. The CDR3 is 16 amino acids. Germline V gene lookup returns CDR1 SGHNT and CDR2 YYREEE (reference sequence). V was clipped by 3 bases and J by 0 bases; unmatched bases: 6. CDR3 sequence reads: CASSSQREISTDTQYF. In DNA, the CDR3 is TGTGCCAGCAGCTCACAGCGGGAGATTAGCACAGATACGCAGTATTTT.